This T cell receptor beta chain was documented in a study of cytomegalovirus exposure and HLA in healthy donors. The J segment lost 8 bases and the V segment lost 6 bases, leaving 13 bases of the junction unmatched. The CDR3 is made up of 14 amino acids. Looked up from germline, CDR1 is SQVTM and CDR2 is ANQGSEA. The PCR had 60 Vbeta and 13 Jbeta primers. Profiling relied on immunoSEQ multiplex PCR, and the TCRdb table lists in-frame clones only, not all of them. This sample carries roughly 160,000 clones, approximately 80% of them seen once, and the ten largest clones take roughly 10%. Healthy bone marrow donors made up the donor group.

The sample comprised PBMCs. J is TRBJ1-2 and V is TRBV29-1; the match to TRBD1 covers 9 bases. This sequence was found in a young man in good health and CMV-seropositive. DNA of the CDR3: TGCAGCGTCTCGACAGGGGGAATAGGTCGAGGCTACACCTTC. Its translation is CSVSTGGIGRGYTF.